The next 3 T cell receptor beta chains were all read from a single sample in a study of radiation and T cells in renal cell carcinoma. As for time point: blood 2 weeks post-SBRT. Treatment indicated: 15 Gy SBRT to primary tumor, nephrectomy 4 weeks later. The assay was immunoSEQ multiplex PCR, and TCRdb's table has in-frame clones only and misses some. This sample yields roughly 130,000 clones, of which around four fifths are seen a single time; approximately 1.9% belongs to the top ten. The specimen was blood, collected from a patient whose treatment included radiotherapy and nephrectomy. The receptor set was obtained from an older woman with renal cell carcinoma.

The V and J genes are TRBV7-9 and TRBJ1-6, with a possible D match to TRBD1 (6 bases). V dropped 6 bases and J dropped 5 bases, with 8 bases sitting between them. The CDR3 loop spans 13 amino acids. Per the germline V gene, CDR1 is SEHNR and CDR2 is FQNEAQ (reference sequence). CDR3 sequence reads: CASRTGDNSPLHF. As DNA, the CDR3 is TGTGCCAGCAGGACAGGTGATAATTCACCCCTCCACTTT.

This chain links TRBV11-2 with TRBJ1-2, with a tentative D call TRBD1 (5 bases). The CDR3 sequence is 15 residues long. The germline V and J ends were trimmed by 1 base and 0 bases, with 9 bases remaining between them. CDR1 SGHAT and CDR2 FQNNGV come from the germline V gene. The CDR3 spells CASSLAAGPNYGYTF. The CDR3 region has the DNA TGTGCCAGCAGCTTAGCGGCAGGGCCTAACTATGGCTACACCTTC.

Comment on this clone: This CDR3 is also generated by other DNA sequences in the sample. CDR3 in amino acids: CASSSRLAGGLTDTQYF. As DNA, the CDR3 is TGTGCCAGCAGCTCGAGACTAGCGGGAGGGCTCACAGATACGCAGTATTTT. The rearrangement joins TRBV11-2 to TRBJ2-3; 14 bases align to TRBD2. Germline V gene lookup returns CDR1 SGHAT and CDR2 FQNNGV. The CDR3 length is 17 residues. V gave up 4 bases and J gave up 2 bases; unmatched junction bases: 5.